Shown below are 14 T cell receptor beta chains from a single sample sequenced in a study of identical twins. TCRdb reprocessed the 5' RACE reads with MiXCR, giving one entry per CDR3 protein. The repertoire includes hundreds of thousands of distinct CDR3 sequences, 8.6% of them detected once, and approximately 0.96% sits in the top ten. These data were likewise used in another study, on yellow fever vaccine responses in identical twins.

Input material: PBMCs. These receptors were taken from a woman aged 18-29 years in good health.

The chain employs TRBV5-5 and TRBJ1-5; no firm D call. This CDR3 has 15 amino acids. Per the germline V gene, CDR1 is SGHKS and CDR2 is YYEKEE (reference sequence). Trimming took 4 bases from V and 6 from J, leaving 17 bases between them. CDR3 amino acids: CASSPARGQGQPQHF. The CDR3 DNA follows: TGTGCCAGCAGCCCAGCGCGGGGTCAAGGTCAGCCCCAGCATTTT.

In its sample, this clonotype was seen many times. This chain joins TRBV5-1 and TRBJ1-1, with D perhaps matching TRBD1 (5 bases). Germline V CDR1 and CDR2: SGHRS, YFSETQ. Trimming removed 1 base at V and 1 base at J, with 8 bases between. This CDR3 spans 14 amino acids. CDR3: CASSLQGRNTEAFF. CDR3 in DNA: TGCGCCAGCAGCTTGCAGGGTCGGAACACTGAAGCTTTCTTT.

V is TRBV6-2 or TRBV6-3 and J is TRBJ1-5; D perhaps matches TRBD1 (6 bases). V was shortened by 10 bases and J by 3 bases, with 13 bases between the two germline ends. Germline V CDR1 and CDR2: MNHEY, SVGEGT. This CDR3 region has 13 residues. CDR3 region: CATLQGFNQPQHF. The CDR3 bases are TGTGCCACCTTACAGGGTTTCAATCAGCCCCAGCATTTT.

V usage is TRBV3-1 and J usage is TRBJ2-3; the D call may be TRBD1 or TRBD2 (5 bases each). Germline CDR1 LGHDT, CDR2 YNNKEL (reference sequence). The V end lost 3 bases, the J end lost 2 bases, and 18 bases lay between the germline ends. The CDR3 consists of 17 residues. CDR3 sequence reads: CASSQFGIQGTTDTQYF. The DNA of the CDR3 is TGTGCCAGCAGCCAGTTCGGGATCCAGGGCACCACAGATACGCAGTATTTT.

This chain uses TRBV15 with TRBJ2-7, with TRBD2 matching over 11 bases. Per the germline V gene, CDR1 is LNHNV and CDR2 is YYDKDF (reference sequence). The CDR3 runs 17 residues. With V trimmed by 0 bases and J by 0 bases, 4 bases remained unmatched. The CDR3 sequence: CATSRERLAGSSYEQYF. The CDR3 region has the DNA TGTGCCACCAGCAGAGAACGACTAGCGGGGAGCTCCTACGAGCAGTACTTC.

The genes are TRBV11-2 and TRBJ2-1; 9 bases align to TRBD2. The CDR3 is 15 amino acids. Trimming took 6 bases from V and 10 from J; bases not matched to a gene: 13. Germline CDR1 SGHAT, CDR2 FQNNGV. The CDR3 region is CASSYSSGANREQFF. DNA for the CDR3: TGTGCCAGCAGTTACTCTAGCGGGGCGAATCGGGAGCAGTTCTTC.

CDR3 nucleotide sequence: TGTGCCAGCAGCTTAGGCCTCGATAAAGCGGGGGCCTCCTACGAGCAGTACTTC. Translation gives CASSLGLDKAGASYEQYF. J is TRBJ2-7 and V is TRBV13, with 8 bases that match TRBD2. CDR3 length equals 18 residues. The ends lost 0 bases at V and 0 bases at J; junction bases unmatched: 10. Germline V gene data show CDR1 as PRHDT and CDR2 as FYEKMQ (reference sequence).

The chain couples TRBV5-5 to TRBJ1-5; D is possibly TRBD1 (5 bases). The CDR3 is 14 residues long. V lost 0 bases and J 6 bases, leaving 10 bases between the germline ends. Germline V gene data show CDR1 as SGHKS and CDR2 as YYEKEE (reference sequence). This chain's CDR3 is CASSLEGGAQPQHF. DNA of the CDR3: TGTGCCAGCAGCTTGGAGGGAGGGGCTCAGCCCCAGCATTTT.

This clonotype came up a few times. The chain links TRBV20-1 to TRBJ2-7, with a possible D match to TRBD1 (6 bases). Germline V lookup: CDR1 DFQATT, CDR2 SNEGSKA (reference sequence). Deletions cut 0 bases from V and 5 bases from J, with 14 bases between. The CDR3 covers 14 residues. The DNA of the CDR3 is TGCAGTGCTAGAGAGATTACAGGGCCCCACGAGCAGTACTTC. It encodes CSAREITGPHEQYF.

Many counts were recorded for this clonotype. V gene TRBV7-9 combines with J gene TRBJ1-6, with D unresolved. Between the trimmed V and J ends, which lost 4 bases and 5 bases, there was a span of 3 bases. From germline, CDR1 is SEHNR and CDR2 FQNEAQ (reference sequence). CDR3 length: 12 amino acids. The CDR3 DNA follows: TGTGCCAGCAGCTGGAATAATTCACCCCTCCACTTT. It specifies CASSWNNSPLHF.

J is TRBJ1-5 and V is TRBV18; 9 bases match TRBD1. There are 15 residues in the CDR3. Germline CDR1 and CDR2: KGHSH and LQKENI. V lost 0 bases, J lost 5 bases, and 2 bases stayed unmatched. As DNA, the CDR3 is TGTGCCAGCTCACCACCGGGACAGGGTTATCAGCCCCAGCATTTT. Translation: CASSPPGQGYQPQHF.

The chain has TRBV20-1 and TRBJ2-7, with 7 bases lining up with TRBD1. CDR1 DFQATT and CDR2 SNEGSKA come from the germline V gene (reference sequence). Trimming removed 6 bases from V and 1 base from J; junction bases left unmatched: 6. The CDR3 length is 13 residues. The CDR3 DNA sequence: TGCAGTGCCCCCGGGACAGTATCCTACGAGCAGTACTTC. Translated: CSAPGTVSYEQYF.

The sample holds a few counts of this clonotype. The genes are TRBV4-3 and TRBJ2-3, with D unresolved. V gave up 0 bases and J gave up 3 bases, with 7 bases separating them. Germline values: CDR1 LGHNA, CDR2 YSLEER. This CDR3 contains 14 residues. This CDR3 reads CASSQDGRTDTQYF. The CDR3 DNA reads TGCGCCAGCAGCCAAGATGGGCGAACAGATACGCAGTATTTT.

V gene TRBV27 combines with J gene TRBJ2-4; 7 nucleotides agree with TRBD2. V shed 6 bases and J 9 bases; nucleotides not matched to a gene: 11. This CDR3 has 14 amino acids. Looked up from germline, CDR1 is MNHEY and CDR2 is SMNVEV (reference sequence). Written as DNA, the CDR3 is TGTGCCAGCAGACCCCCCGGGACTACCTCCATTCAGTACTTC. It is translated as CASRPPGTTSIQYF.